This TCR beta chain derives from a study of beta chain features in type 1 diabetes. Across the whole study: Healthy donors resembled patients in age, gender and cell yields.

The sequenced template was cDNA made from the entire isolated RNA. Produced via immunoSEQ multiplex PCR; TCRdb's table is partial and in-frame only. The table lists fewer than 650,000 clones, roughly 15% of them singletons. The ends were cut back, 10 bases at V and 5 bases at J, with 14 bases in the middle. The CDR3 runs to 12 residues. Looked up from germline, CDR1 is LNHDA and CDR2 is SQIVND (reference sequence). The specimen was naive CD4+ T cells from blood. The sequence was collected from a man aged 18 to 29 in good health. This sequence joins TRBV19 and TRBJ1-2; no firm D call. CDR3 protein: CATIEIPYGYTF. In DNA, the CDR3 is TGTGCCACTATAGAGATTCCGTATGGCTACACCTTC.